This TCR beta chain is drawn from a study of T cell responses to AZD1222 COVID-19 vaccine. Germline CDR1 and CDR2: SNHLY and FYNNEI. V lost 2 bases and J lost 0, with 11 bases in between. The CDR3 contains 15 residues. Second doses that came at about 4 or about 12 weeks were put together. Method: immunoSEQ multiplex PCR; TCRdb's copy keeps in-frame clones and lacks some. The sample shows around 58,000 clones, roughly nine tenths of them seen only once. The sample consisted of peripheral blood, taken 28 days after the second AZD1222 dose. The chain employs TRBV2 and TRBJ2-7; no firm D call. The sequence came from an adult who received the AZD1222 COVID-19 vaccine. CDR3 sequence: CASSELHSRSYEQYF. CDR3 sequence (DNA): TGTGCCAGCAGTGAACTCCACAGTCGCTCCTACGAGCAGTACTTC.